These T cell receptor beta chains were read from a single sample in a study of blood T cell repertoires in COVID-19. Assay used: immunoSEQ multiplex PCR; TCRdb lists only in-frame clones, some missing. The top ten hold about 3.6% of the sample, which has 350,000 to 450,000 clones, around 84% seen once. Sequencing was carried out using peripheral blood. These receptors were obtained from a young woman with acute or convalescent COVID-19. CDR3s include the opening cysteine and the closing phenylalanine or tryptophan. D genes are given only for firm matches.

J gene	D gene	V gene	CDR3 DNA	CDR3 protein
TRBJ2-1	TRBD2	TRBV30	TGTGCCTGGGGGACTAGCTCCTACAATGAGCAGTTCTTC	CAWGTSSYNEQFF
TRBJ1-5	TRBD1	TRBV9	TGTGCCATCGCGCGGGACAGGGCCAATCAGCCCCAGCATTTT	CAIARDRANQPQHF
TRBJ2-7	.	TRBV5-1	TGCGCCAGCAGCCCCCCACGGGGGGAGCAGTACTTC	CASSPPRGEQYF
TRBJ2-1	TRBD2	TRBV7-6	TGTGCCAGCAGCTTAGGCGCTAGCGGGAGTGTGTTCGATGAGCAGTTCTTC	CASSLGASGSVFDEQFF
TRBJ2-3	TRBD2	TRBV5-6	TGTGCCAGCAGCTTGGGTCTAGCGGGAGTGACAGATACGCAGTATTTT	CASSLGLAGVTDTQYF
TRBJ1-6	TRBD1	TRBV5-1	TGCGCCAGCAGCTTAGACAGGGTCCGTAATTCACCCCTCCACTTT	CASSLDRVRNSPLHF
TRBJ1-1	.	TRBV10-3	TGTGCCATCAGCGGAACAGGGATGAACACTGAAGCTTTCTTT	CAISGTGMNTEAFF
TRBJ1-6	.	TRBV6-1	TGTGCCAGCAGTGAAAGAGAAAGAAATTCACCCCTCCACTTT	CASSERERNSPLHF
TRBJ2-7	TRBD1	TRBV10-3	TGTGCCATCAGTGAACCGGGACAGGTTTCTTCCTACGAGCAGTACTTC	CAISEPGQVSSYEQYF
TRBJ1-5	.	TRBV5-6	TGTGCCAGCAGTTATACAGGTTCTGGGCAGCCCCAGCATTTT	CASSYTGSGQPQHF
TRBJ2-7	.	TRBV7-3	TGTGCCAGCAGCTTATCACCATCCTCTAAGTACGAGCAGTACTTC	CASSLSPSSKYEQYF
TRBJ2-7	.	TRBV5-1	TGCGCCAGTCAAATCCTGCCCGGGGGAGAATCCTACGAGCAGTACTTC	CASQILPGGESYEQYF
TRBJ1-1	TRBD1	TRBV5-1	TGCGCCAGCAGCTCGACAGGGATCACTGAAGCTTTCTTT	CASSSTGITEAFF
TRBJ2-7	TRBD1	TRBV28	TGTGCCAGCAGTACACCGGGACAGGGCTACGAGCAGTACTTC	CASSTPGQGYEQYF
TRBJ1-2	TRBD1	TRBV9	TGTGCCAGCAGCTCTGAGCTTGGGGACAGGTTCAGTCCCGGTGGCTACACCTTC	CASSSELGDRFSPGGYTF
TRBJ1-3	TRBD1	TRBV5-5	TGTGCCAGCAGAAGGACAGGGGGCCATACCATATATTTT	CASRRTGGHTIYF
TRBJ2-5	.	TRBV7-9	TGTGCCAGCAGCTTACGCTATCGGGAGACCCAGTACTTC	CASSLRYRETQYF
TRBJ1-1	.	TRBV21-1	TGTGCCAGCAGCAAAGCGCGGACATCCACTGAAGCTTTCTTT	CASSKARTSTEAFF
TRBJ1-3	TRBD1	TRBV5-1	TGCGCCAGCAGCTCCGGACAGGGTGGAAACACCATATATTTT	CASSSGQGGNTIYF
TRBJ2-2	.	TRBV24-1	TGTGCCACCGGAACAGGGTCGAACACCGGGGAGCTGTTTTTT	CATGTGSNTGELFF